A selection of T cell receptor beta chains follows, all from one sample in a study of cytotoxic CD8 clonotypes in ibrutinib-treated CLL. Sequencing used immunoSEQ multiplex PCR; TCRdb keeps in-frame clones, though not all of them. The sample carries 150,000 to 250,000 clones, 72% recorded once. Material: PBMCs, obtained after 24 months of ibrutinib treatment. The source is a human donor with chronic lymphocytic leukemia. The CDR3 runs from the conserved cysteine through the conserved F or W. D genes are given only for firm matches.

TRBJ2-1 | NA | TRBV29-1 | CSVESPLVSYNEQFF
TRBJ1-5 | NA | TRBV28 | CASTARNQPQHF
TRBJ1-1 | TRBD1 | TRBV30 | CAWTLDRDTEAFF
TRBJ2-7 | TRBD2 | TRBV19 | CASSSLAGYYEQYF
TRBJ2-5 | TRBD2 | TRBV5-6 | CASRLGLAGVGETQYF
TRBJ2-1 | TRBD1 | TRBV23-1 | CASSHPGQGSVEQFF
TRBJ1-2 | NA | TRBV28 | CASSLVQVPYTF
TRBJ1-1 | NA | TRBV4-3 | CASSQDSFRVRNTEAFF
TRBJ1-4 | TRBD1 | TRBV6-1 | CASSGQGNEKLFF
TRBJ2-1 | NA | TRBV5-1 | CASSLDSAYNEQFF
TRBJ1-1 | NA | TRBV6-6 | CASSTGNTEAFF
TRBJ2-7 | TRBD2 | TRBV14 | CASSLGLAASYEQYF
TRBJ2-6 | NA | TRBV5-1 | CASTLGLGANVLTF
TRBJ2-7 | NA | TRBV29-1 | CSVGSREQYF
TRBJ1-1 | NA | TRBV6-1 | CASSERQWRREAFF
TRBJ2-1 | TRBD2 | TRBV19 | CASSRGSGRVNEQFF
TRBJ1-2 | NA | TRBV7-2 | CASSSDRRYGYTF
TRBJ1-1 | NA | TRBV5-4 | CASSPRLAGPPPAEAFF
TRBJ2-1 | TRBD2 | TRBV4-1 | CASSQDQTSGRLNEQFF
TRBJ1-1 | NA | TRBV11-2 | CASSLDPAYEAFF
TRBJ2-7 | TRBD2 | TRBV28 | CASSFRLAEEQYF
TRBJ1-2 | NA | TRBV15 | CATSPPVRTYGYTF
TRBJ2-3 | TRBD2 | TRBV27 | CASSISGTSPFDTQYF
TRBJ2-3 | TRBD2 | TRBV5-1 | CASSRSGSGTDTQYF
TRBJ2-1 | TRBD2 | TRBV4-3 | CASSPGLAGGNEQFF
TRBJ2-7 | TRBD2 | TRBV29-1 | CSVLSGIRYEQYF
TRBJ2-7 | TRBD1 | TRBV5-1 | CASSSGTGAYEQYF
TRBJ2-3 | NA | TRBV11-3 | CASSPGRTDTQYF
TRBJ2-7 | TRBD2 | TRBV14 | CASSQPLAGGFYEQYF
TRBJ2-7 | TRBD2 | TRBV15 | CATSRDDGKTSGYSYEQYF
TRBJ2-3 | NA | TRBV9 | CASSVVSNPTDTQYF
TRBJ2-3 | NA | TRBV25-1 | CASSGSLANTDTQYF
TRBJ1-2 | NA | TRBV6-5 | CASSYSLVRNYGYTF
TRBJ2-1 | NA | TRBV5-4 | CASSLGQGSYNEQFF
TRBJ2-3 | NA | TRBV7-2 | CASSFADTQYF